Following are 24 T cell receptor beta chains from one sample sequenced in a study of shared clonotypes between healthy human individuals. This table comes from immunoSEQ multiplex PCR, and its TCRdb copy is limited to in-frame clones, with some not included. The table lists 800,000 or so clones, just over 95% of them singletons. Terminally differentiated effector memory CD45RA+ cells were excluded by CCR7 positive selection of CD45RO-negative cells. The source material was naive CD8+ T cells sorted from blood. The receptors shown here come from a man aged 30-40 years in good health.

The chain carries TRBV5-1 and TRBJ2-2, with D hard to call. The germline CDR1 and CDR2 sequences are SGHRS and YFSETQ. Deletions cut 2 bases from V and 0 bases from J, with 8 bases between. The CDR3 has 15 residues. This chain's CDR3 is CASSFLGANTGELFF. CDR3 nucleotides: TGCGCCAGCAGCTTCTTGGGCGCGAACACCGGGGAGCTGTTTTTT.

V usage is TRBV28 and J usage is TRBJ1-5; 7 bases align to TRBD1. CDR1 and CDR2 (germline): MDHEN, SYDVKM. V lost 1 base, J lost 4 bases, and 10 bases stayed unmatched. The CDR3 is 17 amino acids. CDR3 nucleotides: TGTGCCAGCAGTTTATTCGCTTCGACAGGGTATAATCAGCCCCAGCATTTT. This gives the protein CASSLFASTGYNQPQHF.

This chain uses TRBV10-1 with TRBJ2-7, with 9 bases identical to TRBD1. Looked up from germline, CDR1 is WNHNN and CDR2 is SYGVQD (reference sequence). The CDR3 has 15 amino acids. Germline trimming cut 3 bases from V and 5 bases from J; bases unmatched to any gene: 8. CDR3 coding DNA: TGCGCCAGCAGTGAAGTAACAGGGGGCCTCCACGAGCAGTACTTC. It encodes CASSEVTGGLHEQYF.

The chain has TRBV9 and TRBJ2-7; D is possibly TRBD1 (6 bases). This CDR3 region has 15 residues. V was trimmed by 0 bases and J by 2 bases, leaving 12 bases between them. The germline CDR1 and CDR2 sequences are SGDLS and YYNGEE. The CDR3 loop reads CASSVGETGPYEQYF. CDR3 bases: TGTGCCAGCAGCGTAGGAGAGACAGGCCCCTACGAGCAGTACTTC.

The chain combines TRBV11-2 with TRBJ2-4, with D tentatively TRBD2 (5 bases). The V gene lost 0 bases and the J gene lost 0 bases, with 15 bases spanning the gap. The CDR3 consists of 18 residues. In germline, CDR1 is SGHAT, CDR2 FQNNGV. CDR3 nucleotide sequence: TGTGCCAGCAGCTTAGATCGAGGAGGCGCGCTAGCCAAAAACATTCAGTACTTC. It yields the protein CASSLDRGGALAKNIQYF.

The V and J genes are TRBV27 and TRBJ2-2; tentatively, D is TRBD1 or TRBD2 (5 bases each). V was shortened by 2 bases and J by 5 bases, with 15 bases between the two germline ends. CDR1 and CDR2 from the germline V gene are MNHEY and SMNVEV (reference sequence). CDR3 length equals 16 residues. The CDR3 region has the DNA TGTGCCAGCAGTTTAGTTCTGGGGGTCTGGACCGGGGAGCTGTTTTTT. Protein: CASSLVLGVWTGELFF.

The CDR3: CASSVVGTGAKETQYF. CDR3 sequence (DNA): TGTGCCAGCAGCGTAGTTGGGACAGGGGCAAAAGAGACCCAGTACTTC. This chain links TRBV9 with TRBJ2-5; 10 nucleotides agree with TRBD1. The CDR3 length is 16 residues. In germline, CDR1 is SGDLS, CDR2 YYNGEE. V shed 0 bases and J 3 bases; nucleotides not matched to a gene: 5.

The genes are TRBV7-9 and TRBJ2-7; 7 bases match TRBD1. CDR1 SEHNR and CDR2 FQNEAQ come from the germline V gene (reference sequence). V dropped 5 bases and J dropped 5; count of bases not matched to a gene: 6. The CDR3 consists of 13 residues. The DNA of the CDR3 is TGTGCCAGCAGCGCACAGGGGTCCCACGAGCAGTACTTC. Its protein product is CASSAQGSHEQYF.

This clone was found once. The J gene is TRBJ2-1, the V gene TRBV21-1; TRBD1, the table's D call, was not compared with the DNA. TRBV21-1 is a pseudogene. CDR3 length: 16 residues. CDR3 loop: CASSKGVLRTNNEQFF. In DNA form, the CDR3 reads TGTGCCAGCAGCAAAGGGGTCCTACGGACAAACAATGAGCAGTTCTTC.

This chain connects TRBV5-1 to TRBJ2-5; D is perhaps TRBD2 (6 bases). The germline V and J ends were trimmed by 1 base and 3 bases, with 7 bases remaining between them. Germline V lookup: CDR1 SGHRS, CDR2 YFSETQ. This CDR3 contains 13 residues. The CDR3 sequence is CASSLWGEETQYF. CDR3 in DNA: TGCGCCAGCAGCTTGTGGGGGGAAGAGACCCAGTACTTC.

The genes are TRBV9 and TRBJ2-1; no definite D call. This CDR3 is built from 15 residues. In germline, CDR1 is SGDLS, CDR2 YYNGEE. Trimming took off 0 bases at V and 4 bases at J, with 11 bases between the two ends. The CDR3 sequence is CASSVGGIGYNEQFF. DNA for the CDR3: TGTGCCAGCAGCGTAGGTGGCATTGGGTACAATGAGCAGTTCTTC.

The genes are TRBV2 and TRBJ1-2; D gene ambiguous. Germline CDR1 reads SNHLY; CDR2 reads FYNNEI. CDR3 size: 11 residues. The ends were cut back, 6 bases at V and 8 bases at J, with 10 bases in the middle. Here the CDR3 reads CASRQPSGYTF. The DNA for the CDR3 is TGTGCCAGCAGGCAACCATCCGGCTACACCTTC. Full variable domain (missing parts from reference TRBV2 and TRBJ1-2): EPEVTQTPSHQVTQMGQEVILRCVPISNHLYFYWYRQILGQKVEFLVSFYNNEISEKSEIFDDQFSVERPDGSNFTLKIRSTKLEDSAMYFCASRQPSGYTFGSGTRLTVV.

The CDR3 protein is CASSSIAGGDYEQYF. The CDR3 DNA reads TGTGCCAGCAGCTCGATAGCGGGAGGGGACTACGAGCAGTACTTC. The rearrangement joins TRBV13 to TRBJ2-7, with TRBD2 identical over 11 bases. The CDR3 runs to 15 residues. The ends lost 4 bases at V and 3 bases at J; junction bases unmatched: 5. Germline CDR1 and CDR2: PRHDT and FYEKMQ (reference sequence).

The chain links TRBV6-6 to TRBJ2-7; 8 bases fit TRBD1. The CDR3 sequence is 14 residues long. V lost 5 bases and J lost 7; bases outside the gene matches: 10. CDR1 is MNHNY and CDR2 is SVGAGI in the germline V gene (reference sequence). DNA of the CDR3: TGTGCCAGCAGTCCTCAGGGGACAGGAGGGGAGCAGTACTTC. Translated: CASSPQGTGGEQYF.

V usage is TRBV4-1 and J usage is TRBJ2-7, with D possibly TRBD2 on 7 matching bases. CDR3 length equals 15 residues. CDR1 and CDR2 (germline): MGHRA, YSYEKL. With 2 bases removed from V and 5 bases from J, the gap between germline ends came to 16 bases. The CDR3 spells CASSQTGRAVDEQYF. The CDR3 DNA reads TGCGCCAGCAGCCAAACAGGGAGGGCCGTGGACGAGCAGTACTTC.

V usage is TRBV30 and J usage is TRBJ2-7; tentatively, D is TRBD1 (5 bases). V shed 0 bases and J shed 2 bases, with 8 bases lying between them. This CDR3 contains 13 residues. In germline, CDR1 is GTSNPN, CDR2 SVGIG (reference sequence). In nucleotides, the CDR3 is TGTGCCTGGAGTGTAGACAGTACCTACGAGCAGTACTTC. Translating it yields CAWSVDSTYEQYF.

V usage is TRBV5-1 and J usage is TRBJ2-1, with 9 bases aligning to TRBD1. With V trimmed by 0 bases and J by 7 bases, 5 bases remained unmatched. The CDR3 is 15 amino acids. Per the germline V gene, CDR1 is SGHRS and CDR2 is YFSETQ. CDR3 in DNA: TGCGCCAGCAGCTTGGAACAGGGGGCGATAAATGAGCAGTTCTTC. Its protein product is CASSLEQGAINEQFF. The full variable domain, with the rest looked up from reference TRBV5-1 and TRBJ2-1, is KAGVTQTPRYLIKTRGQQVTLSCSPISGHRSVSWYQQTPGQGLQFLFEYFSETQRNKGNFPGRFSGRQFSNSRSEMNVSTLELGDSALYLCASSLEQGAINEQFFGPGTRLTVL.

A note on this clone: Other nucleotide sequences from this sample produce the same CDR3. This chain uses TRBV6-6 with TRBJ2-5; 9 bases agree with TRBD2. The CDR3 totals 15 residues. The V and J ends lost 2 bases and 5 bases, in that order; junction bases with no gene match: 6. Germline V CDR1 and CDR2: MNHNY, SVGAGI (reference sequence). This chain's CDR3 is CASSYRREGGETQYF. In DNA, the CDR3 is TGTGCCAGCAGTTACCGGCGGGAGGGCGGGGAGACCCAGTACTTC.

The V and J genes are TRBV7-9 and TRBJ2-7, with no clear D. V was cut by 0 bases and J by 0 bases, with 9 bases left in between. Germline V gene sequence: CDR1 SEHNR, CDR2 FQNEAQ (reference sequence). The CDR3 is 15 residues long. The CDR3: CASSLAPGYSYEQYF. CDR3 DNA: TGTGCCAGCAGCTTAGCGCCAGGTTACTCCTACGAGCAGTACTTC.

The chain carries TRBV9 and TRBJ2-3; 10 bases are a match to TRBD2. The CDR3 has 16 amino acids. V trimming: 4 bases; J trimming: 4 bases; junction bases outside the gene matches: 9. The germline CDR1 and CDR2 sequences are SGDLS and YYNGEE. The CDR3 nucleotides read TGTGCCAGCAGCCTAAGAGCGGGAGGGGGGGCAGATACGCAGTATTTT. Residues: CASSLRAGGGADTQYF.

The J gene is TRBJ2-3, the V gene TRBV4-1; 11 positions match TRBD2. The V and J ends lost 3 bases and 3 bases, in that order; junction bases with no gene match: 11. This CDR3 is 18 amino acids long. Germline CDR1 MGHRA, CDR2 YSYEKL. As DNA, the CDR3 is TGCGCCAGCAGCCAGAGCGGACCCGGGACTAGCGGAACAGATACGCAGTATTTT. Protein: CASSQSGPGTSGTDTQYF.

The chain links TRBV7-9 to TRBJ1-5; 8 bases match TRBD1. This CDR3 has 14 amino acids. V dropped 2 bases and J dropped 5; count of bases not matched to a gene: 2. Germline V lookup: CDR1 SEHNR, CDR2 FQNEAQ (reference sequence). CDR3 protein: CASSLSDRDQPQHF. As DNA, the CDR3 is TGTGCCAGCAGCTTATCGGACAGGGATCAGCCCCAGCATTTT.

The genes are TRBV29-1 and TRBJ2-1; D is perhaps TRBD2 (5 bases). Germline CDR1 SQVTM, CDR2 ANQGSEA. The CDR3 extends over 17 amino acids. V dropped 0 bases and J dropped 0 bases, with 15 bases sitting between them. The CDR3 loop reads CSVEDALGGSSYNEQFF. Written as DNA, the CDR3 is TGCAGCGTTGAAGACGCCCTAGGAGGAAGCTCCTACAATGAGCAGTTCTTC.

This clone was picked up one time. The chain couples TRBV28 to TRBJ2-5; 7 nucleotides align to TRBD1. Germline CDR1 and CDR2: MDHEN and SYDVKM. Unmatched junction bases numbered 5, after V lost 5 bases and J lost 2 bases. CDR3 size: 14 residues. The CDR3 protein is CASSQGTEQETQYF. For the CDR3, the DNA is TGTGCCAGCAGTCAAGGGACAGAGCAAGAGACCCAGTACTTC.